A single sample is the source of the 16 T cell receptor beta chains below, sequenced in a study of cytomegalovirus exposure and HLA in healthy donors. PCR involved 60 Vbeta and 13 Jbeta primers. Libraries were prepared by immunoSEQ multiplex PCR; TCRdb keeps only in-frame clonotypes and omits some of them. The repertoire holds 140,000 to 150,000 clones, with about a tenth as singletons. The sample was PBMCs. The receptor source for this set is a male donor in good health and CMV-seronegative.

This clone was observed a handful of times. This rearrangement joins TRBV15 to TRBJ1-2, with D uncertain. With 3 bases removed from V and 8 bases from J, the gap between germline ends came to 10 bases. CDR1 and CDR2 (germline): LNHNV, YYDKDF (reference sequence). The CDR3 sequence is 12 residues long. The CDR3 DNA reads TGTGCCACCAGCAGGGAGAGAGCCGGCTACACCTTC. This translates into CATSRERAGYTF.

CDR3 nucleotides: TGTGCCAGCAGCGTGGAGGGACTATCATACGAGCAGTACTTC. Encoded protein: CASSVEGLSYEQYF. The chain recombines TRBV5-4 with TRBJ2-5, with 7 bases fitting TRBD2. The J call may be in error: the DNA end matches TRBJ2-7 better. Germline values: CDR1 SGHNT, CDR2 YYREEE (reference sequence). This CDR3 has 14 residues.

The chain carries TRBV7-3 and TRBJ2-7, with a possible D match to TRBD2 (6 bases). Germline V CDR1 and CDR2: SGHTA, FQGTGA. The CDR3 extends over 14 amino acids. The V end lost 5 bases, the J end lost 5 bases, and 16 bases lay between the germline ends. The CDR3 DNA sequence: TGTGCCAGCAGCGCCCTGGGCGGGGTCAACGAGCAGTACTTC. It translates to CASSALGGVNEQYF.

This rearrangement joins TRBV5-1 to TRBJ2-7; D is undetermined. Germline values: CDR1 SGHRS, CDR2 YFSETQ. The germline V and J ends were trimmed by 2 bases and 0 bases, with 12 bases remaining between them. The CDR3 is made up of 15 amino acids. In nucleotides, the CDR3 is TGCGCCAGCAGCTTTCTCGCGGCTAGCTCCTACGAGCAGTACTTC. Protein: CASSFLAASSYEQYF.

This clone appeared a few times. The chain has TRBV5-1 and TRBJ2-7; D possibly corresponds to TRBD1 (6 bases). V was shortened by 4 bases and J by 3 bases, with 17 bases between the two germline ends. The CDR3 is 15 amino acids. Per germline, CDR1 SGHRS and CDR2 YFSETQ. The CDR3 bases are TGCGCCAGCAGCCTACGGACAGCAGGGGACTACGAGCAGTACTTC. Translating it yields CASSLRTAGDYEQYF.

The J gene is TRBJ2-1, the V gene TRBV12-1; the table's D gene call, TRBD1, was not cross checked with the DNA. TRBV12-1 is marked as a pseudogene. The CDR3 has 15 residues. The CDR3 DNA reads as TGTGCCAGCAGCTTGTGGGCCAGCTCCTACAATGAGCAGTTCTTC. This codes for CASSLWASSYNEQFF.

The table lists this clone with a few counts. V is TRBV5-1 and J is TRBJ2-7; D is ambiguous. V was trimmed by 0 bases and J by 6 bases, leaving 10 bases between them. The CDR3 is made up of 13 amino acids. The germline V gene encodes CDR1 SGHRS and CDR2 YFSETQ. Written as DNA, the CDR3 is TGCGCCAGCAGCTTGGATACATATTTCGAGCAGTACTTC. Its translation is CASSLDTYFEQYF.

This clone was seen a handful of times. The chain is built from TRBV19 and TRBJ2-5; 8 bases agree with TRBD1. The V segment lost 6 bases and the J segment 7 bases; nucleotides outside the gene matches: 16. Per the germline V gene, CDR1 is LNHDA and CDR2 is SQIVND (reference sequence). The CDR3 covers 16 residues. The CDR3 reads CASSRTGIQDRGTQYF. CDR3 in DNA: TGTGCCAGTAGCAGGACAGGGATACAAGATCGTGGGACCCAGTACTTC.

This clone was observed a few times. The J gene is TRBJ1-5, the V gene TRBV7-8; D is perhaps TRBD1 (6 bases). Trimming pared 3 bases from V and 3 bases from J, leaving 9 bases between. CDR1 SGHVS and CDR2 FQNEAQ come from the germline V gene. There are 14 residues in the CDR3. CDR3 DNA sequence: TGTGCCAGCAGCTTCTCAGGGGTCAATCAGCCCCAGCATTTT. The encoded protein is CASSFSGVNQPQHF.

This clone was detected only a few times. The chain carries TRBV19 and TRBJ1-5; 8 nucleotides line up with TRBD1. This CDR3 has 17 residues. Per the germline V gene, CDR1 is LNHDA and CDR2 is SQIVND (reference sequence). V was pared by 5 bases and J by 1 base, with 10 bases of the junction left unmatched. The CDR3 DNA sequence: TGTGCCAGTAGTCCTAGGGACAGGTTCGCGAGCAATCAGCCCCAGCATTTT. Encoded protein: CASSPRDRFASNQPQHF. Full variable domain (missing parts from reference TRBV19 and TRBJ1-5): DGGITQSPKYLFRKEGQNVTLSCEQNLNHDAMYWYRQDPGQGLRLIYYSQIVNDFQKGDIAEGYSVSREKKESFPLTVTSAQKNPTAFYLCASSPRDRFASNQPQHFGDGTRLSIL.

This clone has just a few counts. The rearrangement links TRBV27 to TRBJ1-5, with 8 nucleotides matching TRBD1. Germline CDR1 MNHEY, CDR2 SMNVEV (reference sequence). Trimming at V came to 4 bases and at J to 6 bases, leaving 17 bases not matched to a gene. The length of the CDR3 is 18 residues. The CDR3: CASSSYISERTGFQPQHF. The CDR3 region has the DNA TGTGCCAGCAGTTCCTATATTTCCGAACGGACAGGGTTTCAGCCCCAGCATTTT.

This clone has a count of ten or more. The chain joins TRBV6-4 to TRBJ2-1, with 12 bases fitting TRBD2. Looked up from germline, CDR1 is MRHNA and CDR2 is SNTAGT. With 6 bases clipped from V and 8 bases from J, the junction kept 8 bases outside the gene matches. The CDR3 length is 15 residues. The CDR3 nucleotides are TGTGCCAGCAGCCCAGGACTAGCGGGGCAGGATGAGCAGTTCTTC. It translates to CASSPGLAGQDEQFF.

This chain uses TRBV25-1 with TRBJ2-7, with D possibly TRBD1 on 6 matching bases. Deletions cut 1 base from V and 9 bases from J, with 13 bases between. CDR1 and CDR2 from the germline V gene are MGHDK and SYGVNS. This CDR3 is built from 13 residues. Here the CDR3 reads CASSESGPGAQYF. The CDR3, as DNA: TGTGCCAGCAGTGAATCCGGGCCAGGGGCGCAGTACTTC.

The V gene is TRBV11-2, the J gene TRBJ2-7, with a weak D call TRBD2 (5 bases). Germline V lookup: CDR1 SGHAT, CDR2 FQNNGV. The CDR3 length is 16 residues. With 2 bases removed from V and 6 bases from J, the gap between germline ends came to 20 bases. The CDR3 region is CASSLSGLEGRTEQYF. The CDR3 DNA follows: TGTGCCAGCAGCTTAAGTGGTCTAGAGGGCCGTACCGAGCAGTACTTC.

This clone has just a few counts. This specimen includes other DNA sequences encoding the same CDR3. The chain has TRBV4-3 and TRBJ1-2; TRBD1 is a possible D gene (6 bases). The CDR3 runs to 15 residues. The germline V and J ends were trimmed by 2 bases and 0 bases, with 10 bases remaining between them. Germline CDR1 is LGHNA and CDR2 is YSLEER. Written as DNA, the CDR3 is TGCGCCAGCAGCCAATCACAGGGCCCTAACTATGGCTACACCTTC. It is translated as CASSQSQGPNYGYTF.

This clone was counted only a few times. This chain uses TRBV6-5 with TRBJ2-7, with D maybe TRBD2 (6 bases). The CDR3 is made up of 15 amino acids. The ends were cut back, 2 bases at V and 7 bases at J, with 18 bases in the middle. CDR1 is MNHEY and CDR2 is SVGAGI in the germline V gene. The CDR3 region has the DNA TGTGCCAGCAGTTACAGGGGCGGGGAGGTTGGGGAGCAGTACTTC. Amino acids: CASSYRGGEVGEQYF.